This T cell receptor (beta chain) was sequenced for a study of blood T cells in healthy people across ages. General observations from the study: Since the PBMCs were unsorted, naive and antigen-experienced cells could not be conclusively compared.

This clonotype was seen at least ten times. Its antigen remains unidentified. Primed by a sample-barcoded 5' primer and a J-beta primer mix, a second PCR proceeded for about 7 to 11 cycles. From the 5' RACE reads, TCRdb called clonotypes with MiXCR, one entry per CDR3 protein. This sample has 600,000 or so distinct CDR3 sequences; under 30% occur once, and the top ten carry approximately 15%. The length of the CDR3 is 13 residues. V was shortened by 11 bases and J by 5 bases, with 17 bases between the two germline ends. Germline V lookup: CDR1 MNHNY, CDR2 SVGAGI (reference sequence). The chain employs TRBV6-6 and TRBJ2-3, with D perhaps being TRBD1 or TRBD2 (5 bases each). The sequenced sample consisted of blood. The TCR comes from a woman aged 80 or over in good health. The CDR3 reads CAVESRGEDTQYF. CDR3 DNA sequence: TGTGCCGTAGAAAGCCGAGGGGAAGATACGCAGTATTTT.